These T cell receptor beta chains were read from a single sample in a study of cytomegalovirus exposure and HLA in healthy donors. Repertoires were generated with immunoSEQ multiplex PCR, while TCRdb's copy carries only in-frame clones and drops some. The table has approximately 140,000 clones, roughly 88% seen once; the top ten hold around 8%. Sequenced input: PBMCs. Receptors originate from a woman aged 18-30 years in good health and CMV-seropositive. The CDR3 runs from the conserved cysteine through the conserved F or W. Each record gives: V gene, CDR3 length, J gene, clone size, D gene, CDR3 DNA, CDR3 protein. A D gene is named only where the DNA matches it firmly. Size tells how often a clone was seen (once, few, many) or the class of an expanded clone, and some rows leave it out.

V gene: TRBV27
CDR3 length: 13
J gene: TRBJ2-7
clone size: NA
D gene: TRBD2
CDR3 DNA: TGTGCCAGCGCCGCCGGGGGGACCTACGAGCAGTACTTC
CDR3 protein: CASAAGGTYEQYF

V gene: TRBV19
CDR3 length: 16
J gene: TRBJ1-6
clone size: NA
D gene: NA
CDR3 DNA: TGTGCCAGTAGTCCGGACACGAGCTCCTATAATTCACCCCTCCACTTT
CDR3 protein: CASSPDTSSYNSPLHF

V gene: TRBV5-5
CDR3 length: 15
J gene: TRBJ1-2
clone size: NA
D gene: NA
CDR3 DNA: TGTGCCAGCAGCGCACAGGTTCCATCTAACTATGGCTACACCTTC
CDR3 protein: CASSAQVPSNYGYTF

V gene: TRBV2
CDR3 length: 14
J gene: TRBJ2-2
clone size: NA
D gene: TRBD2
CDR3 DNA: TGTGCCAGCTGGGCCTCTAGCGGGGCAGGGGAGCTGTTTTTT
CDR3 protein: CASWASSGAGELFF

V gene: TRBV11-2
CDR3 length: 15
J gene: TRBJ2-5
clone size: once
D gene: TRBD1
CDR3 DNA: TGTGCCAGCAGCTCCTCCCCGGACAGGGGAGAGACCCAGTACTTC
CDR3 protein: CASSSSPDRGETQYF

V gene: TRBV15
CDR3 length: 16
J gene: TRBJ2-1
clone size: NA
D gene: TRBD1
CDR3 DNA: TGTGCCACCAGCAGAGATGGGACAGGTACCTACAATGAGCAGTTCTTC
CDR3 protein: CATSRDGTGTYNEQFF

V gene: TRBV6-5
CDR3 length: 16
J gene: TRBJ1-2
clone size: NA
D gene: NA
CDR3 DNA: TGTGCCAGCAGTTACTCGGTGCTCCAGGGATCACATGGCTACACCTTC
CDR3 protein: CASSYSVLQGSHGYTF

V gene: TRBV7-8
CDR3 length: 18
J gene: TRBJ2-2
clone size: NA
D gene: TRBD1
CDR3 DNA: TGTGCCAGCAGCCCTAGACAGGGCGCAACTATTCTCACCGGGGAGCTGTTTTTT
CDR3 protein: CASSPRQGATILTGELFF

V gene: TRBV5-1
CDR3 length: 17
J gene: TRBJ2-1
clone size: once
D gene: NA
CDR3 DNA: TGCGCCAGCAGCCGATACTCCGGGACTGACTCCTACAATGAGCAGTTCTTC
CDR3 protein: CASSRYSGTDSYNEQFF

V gene: TRBV9
CDR3 length: 17
J gene: TRBJ2-5
clone size: NA
D gene: TRBD2
CDR3 DNA: TGTGCCAGCAGCGTAGGATCGAGGCGGGGAGGGAGGGAGACCCAGTACTTC
CDR3 protein: CASSVGSRRGGRETQYF

V gene: TRBV7-8
CDR3 length: 20
J gene: TRBJ2-1
clone size: NA
D gene: TRBD2
CDR3 DNA: TGTGCCAGCAGCCCTTGGAGGCCCACTAGCGCGACTTACACTAACAATGAGCAGTTCTTC
CDR3 protein: CASSPWRPTSATYTNNEQFF

V gene: TRBV27
CDR3 length: 13
J gene: TRBJ1-1
clone size: NA
D gene: NA
CDR3 DNA: TGTGCCAGCAGTCTAACAGTGAACACTGAAGCTTTCTTT
CDR3 protein: CASSLTVNTEAFF

V gene: TRBV15
CDR3 length: 15
J gene: TRBJ2-2
clone size: NA
D gene: NA
CDR3 DNA: TGTGCCACCAGCCCGCGAACCAAGAACACCGGGGAGCTGTTTTTT
CDR3 protein: CATSPRTKNTGELFF

V gene: TRBV25-1
CDR3 length: 15
J gene: TRBJ1-3
clone size: NA
D gene: NA
CDR3 DNA: TGTGCCAGCAGTGAAAACCCGGGCTCTGGAAACACCATATATTTT
CDR3 protein: CASSENPGSGNTIYF

V gene: TRBV11-2
CDR3 length: 14
J gene: TRBJ1-2
clone size: few
D gene: NA
CDR3 DNA: TGTGCCAGCAGCCGAGTGGGCCCGAACTATGGCTACACCTTC
CDR3 protein: CASSRVGPNYGYTF

V gene: TRBV6-4
CDR3 length: 15
J gene: TRBJ2-1
clone size: NA
D gene: NA
CDR3 DNA: TGTGCCAGCAGTGGCTCAGCGGGTTCCTACAATGAGCAGTTCTTC
CDR3 protein: CASSGSAGSYNEQFF

V gene: TRBV6-5
CDR3 length: 13
J gene: TRBJ2-7
clone size: NA
D gene: NA
CDR3 DNA: TGTGCCAGCAGTTACGACAGTTACTACGAGCAGTACTTC
CDR3 protein: CASSYDSYYEQYF

V gene: TRBV6-6
CDR3 length: 15
J gene: TRBJ2-7
clone size: NA
D gene: NA
CDR3 DNA: TGTGCCAGCAGTTACCCAGGCGACAACCATAACGAGCAGTACTTC
CDR3 protein: CASSYPGDNHNEQYF

V gene: TRBV28
CDR3 length: 12
J gene: TRBJ2-7
clone size: NA
D gene: NA
CDR3 DNA: TGTGCCAGCAGTTTACCGGGAAACGAGCAGTACTTC
CDR3 protein: CASSLPGNEQYF

V gene: TRBV5-6
CDR3 length: 14
J gene: TRBJ1-1
clone size: NA
D gene: NA
CDR3 DNA: TGTGCCAGCAGCACGGGACTGATGAACACTGAAGCTTTCTTT
CDR3 protein: CASSTGLMNTEAFF

V gene: TRBV7-8
CDR3 length: 14
J gene: TRBJ1-5
clone size: NA
D gene: NA
CDR3 DNA: TGTGCCAGCAGCCCCCCTGGGGGGGATCAGCCCCAGCATTTT
CDR3 protein: CASSPPGGDQPQHF

V gene: TRBV4-1
CDR3 length: 17
J gene: TRBJ1-1
clone size: NA
D gene: NA
CDR3 DNA: TGCGCCAGCAGCCTCCCCCCCCTCCCCCAGAAAAACACTGAAGCTTTCTTT
CDR3 protein: CASSLPPLPQKNTEAFF

V gene: TRBV10-3
CDR3 length: 13
J gene: TRBJ2-2
clone size: few
D gene: NA
CDR3 DNA: TGTGCCATCAATCCAGCGAACACCGGGGAGCTGTTTTTT
CDR3 protein: CAINPANTGELFF

V gene: TRBV1
CDR3 length: 20
J gene: TRBJ2-5
clone size: NA
D gene: NA
CDR3 DNA: TGCACCAGCAGCCAAGACCGCCGGCTAGCGGGGGGGCCTTACCAAGAGACCCAGTACTTC
CDR3 protein: CTSSQDRRLAGGPYQETQYF

V gene: TRBV2
CDR3 length: 14
J gene: TRBJ1-2
clone size: NA
D gene: NA
CDR3 DNA: TGTGCCAGCGTCCTTTTTGCAGGGCGGTCTGGCTACACCTTC
CDR3 protein: CASVLFAGRSGYTF

V gene: TRBV11-2
CDR3 length: 18
J gene: TRBJ2-7
clone size: NA
D gene: TRBD1
CDR3 DNA: TGTGCCAGCAGCTCCCGAACGGGCTCCGGGACAGGGGTTTACGAGCAGTACTTC
CDR3 protein: CASSSRTGSGTGVYEQYF

V gene: TRBV10-1
CDR3 length: 16
J gene: TRBJ2-1
clone size: NA
D gene: NA
CDR3 DNA: TGCGCCAGCAGTCCCGGGTTGGGGCCTAGAACCAATGAGCAGTTCTTC
CDR3 protein: CASSPGLGPRTNEQFF

V gene: TRBV19
CDR3 length: 20
J gene: TRBJ2-1
clone size: NA
D gene: TRBD2
CDR3 DNA: TGTGCCAGTAGTAACTCAGGACTAGCGGGGTATATGAGCTCCTACAATGAGCAGTTCTTC
CDR3 protein: CASSNSGLAGYMSSYNEQFF

V gene: TRBV5-1
CDR3 length: 14
J gene: TRBJ1-4
clone size: NA
D gene: TRBD1
CDR3 DNA: TGCGCCAGCAGTACCGGGACAGAAAATGAAAAACTGTTTTTT
CDR3 protein: CASSTGTENEKLFF

V gene: TRBV10-3
CDR3 length: 15
J gene: TRBJ2-7
clone size: NA
D gene: NA
CDR3 DNA: TGTGCCATCAGTGAGCAGACAGCTAACTCCTACGAGCAGTACTTC
CDR3 protein: CAISEQTANSYEQYF

V gene: TRBV6-5
CDR3 length: 14
J gene: TRBJ2-3
clone size: NA
D gene: NA
CDR3 DNA: TGTGCCAGCAGTTTTACTTCCCCGACAGATACGCAGTATTTT
CDR3 protein: CASSFTSPTDTQYF

V gene: TRBV13
CDR3 length: 18
J gene: TRBJ2-1
clone size: NA
D gene: NA
CDR3 DNA: TGTGCCAGCAGCTTGCGGGGCCCCGCCGGGCCCTCCTACAATGAGCAGTTCTTC
CDR3 protein: CASSLRGPAGPSYNEQFF